Here is one T cell receptor beta chain with its context. The primer mix had 60 Vbeta and 13 Jbeta primers. Some clones are missing from TCRdb's copy, which holds only in-frame ones; the method was immunoSEQ multiplex PCR. The sample has 200,000 or so clones, 77% seen once; the top ten hold approximately 2%. This sample stems from a study of cytomegalovirus exposure and HLA in healthy donors. Looked up from germline, CDR1 is KGHSH and CDR2 is LQKENI. The CDR3 consists of 15 residues. V was pared by 2 bases and J by 7 bases, with 18 bases between. The TCR sequence derives from a young woman in good health and CMV-seropositive. The rearrangement links TRBV18 to TRBJ2-7; D is uncertain. Sequenced input: PBMCs. In DNA, the CDR3 is TGTGCCAGCTCACCATCGACGGCCCCCGCGGTTGAGCAGTACTTC. It specifies CASSPSTAPAVEQYF.